The 8 T cell receptor beta chains in this list originate from one sample, sequenced in a study of Ad26.COV2.S vaccination and SARS-CoV-2 variants. Only in-frame clones appear in the TCRdb table, and some are missing; sequencing was by immunoSEQ multiplex PCR. In the table there are roughly 450,000 clones, approximately 90% of which are singletons. Treatment in this sample: 19 received Ad26.COV2.S at low or high dose, single or two shots; roughly five received placebo; per-sample allocation not given. Sample collection was performed on day 63 after the first vaccine or placebo injection. Source: peripheral blood, taken in a trial of Ad26.COV2.S vaccine versus placebo. The source of these receptors is a person aged 18-65 years who received the Ad26.COV2.S COVID-19 vaccine or a placebo.

J is TRBJ1-1 and V is TRBV2, with a tentative D call TRBD1 (6 bases). CDR1 SNHLY and CDR2 FYNNEI come from the germline V gene. Trimming shortened V by 3 bases and J by 2 bases, and 10 bases separated the two germline ends. This CDR3 comprises 14 residues. In nucleotides, the CDR3 is TGTGCCAGCAGTGAGGACAGCATAAACACTGAAGCTTTCTTT. Protein product: CASSEDSINTEAFF.

V is TRBV6-5 and J is TRBJ1-4, with TRBD1 matching over 7 bases. The CDR3 has 14 residues. Trimming at V came to 5 bases and at J to 8 bases, leaving 8 bases not matched to a gene. Germline V gene sequence: CDR1 MNHEY, CDR2 SVGAGI. CDR3 protein: CASSRQGYREKLFF. The CDR3 nucleotides are TGTGCCAGCAGTAGACAGGGCTATCGAGAAAAACTGTTTTTT.

The chain employs TRBV6-2 or TRBV6-3 and TRBJ2-1; D remains ambiguous. The germline CDR1 and CDR2 sequences are MNHEY and SVGEGT. The CDR3 runs to 13 residues. Trimming removed 5 bases from V and 3 bases from J, with 8 bases in between. The CDR3 DNA reads as TGTGCCAGCAGTCTGGGCCTCTACAATGAGCAGTTCTTC. Its protein product is CASSLGLYNEQFF.

J is TRBJ2-1 and V is TRBV11-2; D is perhaps TRBD2 (5 bases). V shed 0 bases and J shed 8 bases, with 8 bases lying between them. Germline values: CDR1 SGHAT, CDR2 FQNNGV. The CDR3 is 13 amino acids. The CDR3 protein is CASSLDSGDEQFF. CDR3 bases: TGTGCCAGCAGCTTAGATTCCGGGGATGAGCAGTTCTTC.

V usage is TRBV30 and J usage is TRBJ2-3, with 13 nucleotides matching TRBD2. Germline V gene data show CDR1 as GTSNPN and CDR2 as SVGIG (reference sequence). There are 17 residues in the CDR3. The V gene end was trimmed by 1 base and the J gene end by 4 bases; junction bases not matched to a gene: 8. The CDR3 bases are TGTGCCTGGAGTGCCGGACTAGCGGGAGCTGAGTCAGATACGCAGTATTTT. This translates into CAWSAGLAGAESDTQYF.

This sequence joins TRBV27 and TRBJ1-5; D might be TRBD1 (6 bases). The CDR3 covers 15 residues. The germline V gene encodes CDR1 MNHEY and CDR2 SMNVEV (reference sequence). Trimming left V 6 bases short and J 5 bases short, with 17 bases between. CDR3 sequence: CASSPYRGADQPQHF. The CDR3 bases are TGTGCCAGCAGCCCTTATCGGGGGGCAGATCAGCCCCAGCATTTT.

The V gene is TRBV5-1, the J gene TRBJ1-2, with D possibly being TRBD1 (5 bases). The CDR3 length is 16 residues. Trimming stripped 0 bases from V and 6 bases from J, with 18 bases between. Germline CDR1 reads SGHRS; CDR2 reads YFSETQ. The chain's CDR3 is CASSLGDVQGIDGYTF. CDR3 sequence (DNA): TGCGCCAGCAGCTTGGGGGACGTTCAGGGAATTGATGGCTACACCTTC.

The rearrangement uses TRBV3-1 (or the pseudogene TRBV3-2) and TRBJ1-4; D is unresolved. The V and J ends lost 0 bases and 5 bases respectively, with 7 bases between them. CDR3 length: 14 residues. Germline CDR1 reads LGHDT; CDR2 reads YNNKEL (reference sequence). The CDR3 DNA is TGTGCCAGCAGCCAAGAGAACAGCAATGAAAAACTGTTTTTT. It codes for CASSQENSNEKLFF.